The T cell receptor beta chain described here comes from a study of T cell responses to AZD1222 COVID-19 vaccine. Looked up from germline, CDR1 is MDHEN and CDR2 is SYDVKM. CDR3 length: 13 residues. V lost 7 bases to trimming and J lost 10 bases; unmatched junction nucleotides: 9. The protocol was immunoSEQ multiplex PCR, while the TCRdb copy is restricted to in-frame clones and leaves out a portion. The sample has 110,000 to 150,000 clones, more than 80% seen once; the top ten hold around 1.6%. V gene TRBV28 combines with J gene TRBJ1-5, with TRBD1 matching over 8 bases. The sequencing used peripheral blood, collected on day 0 of AZD1222 vaccination. This TCR was sampled from an adult in good health. For the CDR3, the DNA is TGTGCCAGCAAAATACAGGGGGTCCACCCCCAGCATTTT. It yields the protein CASKIQGVHPQHF.